A single TCR beta chain is shown here with its context. The antigen remains undetermined. The record originates from a study of CD8 T cells in ankylosing spondylitis. General study findings and limits: Blood from ankylosing spondylitis patients appeared to carry a characteristic eight-variant TCR beta motif. Researchers report that disease-linked clones proved CD8+ and relatively rare in peripheral blood.

CDR3 length: 16 residues. The germline gives CDR1 LGHNA, CDR2 YNFKEQ. V trimming: 0 bases; J trimming: 5 bases; junction bases outside the gene matches: 7. Making use of molecular barcodes, quantitative 5'-RACE generated TCR beta libraries. TCRdb independently ran MiXCR on the 5' RACE reads; one entry per CDR3 protein. The sample shows about 800,000 distinct CDR3 sequences, approximately 12% of them seen only once. This TCR was recovered from a male donor with ankylosing spondylitis. The chain recombines TRBV4-2 with TRBJ2-5; 9 bases line up with TRBD2. The specimen was blood, either unsorted or a sorted T cell fraction (not recorded which). Written as DNA, the CDR3 is TGTGCCAGCAGCCAAGATCGAGTAGCGGGGGAGGAGACCCAGTACTTC. It codes for CASSQDRVAGEETQYF.